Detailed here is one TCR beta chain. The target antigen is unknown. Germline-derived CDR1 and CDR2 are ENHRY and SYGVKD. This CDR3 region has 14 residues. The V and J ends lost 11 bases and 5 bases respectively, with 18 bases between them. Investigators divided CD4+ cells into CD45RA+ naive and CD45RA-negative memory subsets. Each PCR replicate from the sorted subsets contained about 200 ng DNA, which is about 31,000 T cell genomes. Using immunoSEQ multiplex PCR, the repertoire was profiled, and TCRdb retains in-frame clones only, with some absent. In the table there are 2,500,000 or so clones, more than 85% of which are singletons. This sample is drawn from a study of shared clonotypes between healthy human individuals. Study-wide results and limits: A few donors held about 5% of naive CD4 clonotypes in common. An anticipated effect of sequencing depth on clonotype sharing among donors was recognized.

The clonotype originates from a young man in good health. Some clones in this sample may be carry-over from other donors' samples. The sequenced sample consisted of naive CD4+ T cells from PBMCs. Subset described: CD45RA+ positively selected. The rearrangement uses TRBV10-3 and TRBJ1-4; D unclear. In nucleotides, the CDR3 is TGTGCCGACCAGCCGGACCCTTGGAATGAAAAACTGTTTTTT. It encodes CADQPDPWNEKLFF.